What follows are 28 T cell receptor beta chains derived from one specimen sequenced in a study of tumor-infiltrating lymphocytes in primary liver carcinoma. Total RNA amounting to 500 ng was the source from which TCR beta cDNA was made with a constant-region primer. A slightly modified ARM-PCR protocol with three nested multiplex PCR rounds produced these TCR beta libraries. The first two PCR rounds, nine to ten cycles each, used TRBV1-TRBV30 forward primers and a C-beta reverse primer. One entry per CDR3 protein, called by TCRdb with MiXCR from the multiplex PCR reads. The sample lists over 100,000 distinct CDR3 sequences; roughly 75% were seen once. Starting material for RNA and DNA co-extraction consisted of about 17-30 mg of unsorted bulk tissue. Sequenced sample: tumor-adjacent normal liver tissue. These receptors all come from an older woman with primary liver carcinoma and hepatitis B virus infection.

As for this clonotype: An end of the junction differs from the germline gene, which may be a read error. This sequence joins TRBV29-1 and TRBJ2-5; D is possibly TRBD1 (5 bases). This CDR3 contains 15 residues. The germline CDR1 and CDR2 sequences are SQVTM and ANQGSEA. The CDR3 here is CSVEGGATERETQYF. The CDR3 DNA is TGCAGCGTCGAAGGCGGAGCGACAGAGCGAGAGACCCAGTACTTC.

Turning to this clonotype: This CDR3 fails to terminate in the conserved phenylalanine or tryptophan, so it likely reflects a read error. Because the CDR3's place on the DNA is in doubt, the DNA is left out and the CDR3 is given as listed by TCRdb. The genes are TRBV12-3 or TRBV12-4 and TRBJ1-2; the table calls TRBD1, which could not be checked here. The CDR3 numbers 14 amino acids, ends counted. The CDR3 spells CASRDRFTNYGYTL.

As regards this clonotype: Its ends do not fully match the called genes, so a read error is possible. The rearrangement uses TRBV11-2 and TRBJ2-7; weak D call: TRBD2 (5 bases). Germline V CDR1 and CDR2: SGHAT, FQNNGV. The CDR3 loop spans 14 amino acids. Here the CDR3 reads CASSSNGNSNEQYF. The CDR3 coding sequence is TGTGCCAGCAGCTCTAACGGGAACTCCAACGAGCAGTACTTC.

To note about this clonotype: The junction and the germline gene differ at one end; a read error may be behind it. The rearrangement joins TRBV12-3 or TRBV12-4 to TRBJ2-3; 7 bases fit TRBD2. There are 15 residues in the CDR3. This chain's CDR3 is CASSLDGRAQDTQYF. In DNA form, the CDR3 reads TGTGCCAGCAGTTTAGATGGGAGGGCACAGGATACACAGTATTTT.

Comments on this clonotype: A clone one base away is much larger, so this may be a read error. The chain joins TRBV7-9 to TRBJ2-4; D gene uncertain. Trimming pared 5 bases from V and 6 bases from J, leaving 11 bases between. Germline V gives CDR1 SEHNR, CDR2 FQNEAQ (reference sequence). This CDR3 is 13 amino acids long. CDR3 region: CASSRPTGNIQYF. The CDR3 nucleotides are TGTGCCAGCAGCCGGCCTACCGGAAACATTCAGTACTTC. The whole variable domain, remainder taken from reference TRBV7-9 and TRBJ2-4, is DTGVSQNPRHKITKRGQNVTFRCDPISEHNRLYWYRQTLGQGPEFLTYFQNEAQLEKSRLLSDRFSAERPKGSFSTLEIQRTEQGDSAMYLCASSRPTGNIQYFGAGTRLSVL.

In regard to this clonotype: It may be a read error: a sequence one base away is much more abundant. The V call is TRBV5-1, the J call TRBJ1-2, with 7 bases matching TRBD1. The CDR3 extends over 18 amino acids. Germline V gene lookup returns CDR1 SGHRS and CDR2 YFSETQ. CDR3 protein: CASSPNPGGTNLNYGCTF. The CDR3 coding sequence is TGCGCCAGCAGTCCGAATCCAGGGGGGACGAATCTTAACTATGGCTGCACCTTC.

The V gene is TRBV6-5, the J gene TRBJ2-1, with a tentative D call TRBD2 (5 bases). V gave up 1 base and J gave up 6 bases, with 10 bases separating them. CDR1 is MNHEY and CDR2 is SVGAGI in the germline V gene. This CDR3 contains 14 residues. The CDR3 region is CASSYFPSTNEQFF. The CDR3 nucleotides read TGTGCCAGCAGTTACTTCCCTAGCACCAATGAGCAGTTCTTC.

This clonotype was seen ten or more times. The chain joins TRBV30 to TRBJ1-1; D remains unclear. The germline CDR1 and CDR2 sequences are GTSNPN and SVGIG (reference sequence). The V end lost 0 bases, the J end lost 1 base, and 9 bases lay between the germline ends. The CDR3 has 14 residues. This CDR3 reads CAWSVVASNTEAFF. The CDR3 DNA reads as TGTGCCTGGAGTGTAGTGGCCTCGAACACTGAAGCTTTCTTT.

Concerning this clonotype: Given a much more abundant clone one base away, this may be a read error. Without the conserved terminal phenylalanine or tryptophan, this CDR3 likely stems from a read error. This rearrangement joins TRBV7-9 to TRBJ2-1; 8 nucleotides line up with TRBD1. The CDR3 runs to 13 residues. J lost 10 bases, V lost 2 bases, and 4 bases had no gene match. Looked up from germline, CDR1 is SEHNR and CDR2 is FQNEAQ (reference sequence). CDR3 loop: CASSLQGAREQFL. CDR3 nucleotide sequence: TGTGCCAGCAGCTTACAGGGGGCAAGGGAGCAGTTCCTC.

Concerning this clonotype itself: One junction end disagrees with the germline gene, perhaps due to a read error. The J gene is TRBJ1-5, the V gene TRBV6-1; TRBD1 is a possible D gene (5 bases). In germline, CDR1 is MNHNS, CDR2 SASEGT. The CDR3 is 17 residues long. The CDR3: CASSQGVGSASNEPRHF. CDR3 nucleotides: TGTGCCAGCAGTCAGGGAGTCGGGTCCGCATCGAATGAGCCCCGGCATTTT.

This clonotype appeared many times. V and J are TRBV6-2 or TRBV6-3 and TRBJ2-7, with TRBD2 as a possible D gene (5 bases). The V end lost 2 bases, the J end lost 7 bases, and 18 bases lay between the germline ends. CDR3 length equals 15 residues. Germline values: CDR1 MNHEY, CDR2 SVGEGT. The CDR3 DNA reads as TGTGCCAGCAGTTACGCGGGCTCGGCGAGACATGAGCAGTACTTC. Translating it yields CASSYAGSARHEQYF.

This clonotype was detected only a few times. The chain recombines TRBV2 with TRBJ2-7; no clear D. Trimming took 1 base from V and 3 from J, leaving 10 bases between them. Germline values: CDR1 SNHLY, CDR2 FYNNEI. This CDR3 has 14 residues. The CDR3 DNA is TGTGCCAGCAGTGAAGGGGGAAATGACTACGAGCAGTACTTC. As protein: CASSEGGNDYEQYF.

This clonotype has only one observation. The CDR3 region has the DNA TGTGCCAGTACCATATTATCGGGGTCAGATACGCAGTATTTT. Amino acid sequence: CASTILSGSDTQYF. This sequence joins TRBV6-5 and TRBJ2-3; maybe TRBD2 (5 bases). V dropped 9 bases and J dropped 4 bases, with 17 bases sitting between them. Germline lookup yields CDR1 MNHEY and CDR2 SVGAGI. The CDR3 is 14 amino acids.

The sample holds many counts of this clonotype. This chain connects TRBV5-6 to TRBJ2-7; maybe TRBD1 (6 bases). CDR1 SGHDT and CDR2 YYEEEE come from the germline V gene. The CDR3 covers 16 residues. The V gene lost 0 bases and the J gene lost 3 bases, with 16 bases spanning the gap. The DNA for the CDR3 is TGTGCCAGCAGCTTGGAGGGGGACACCTCTAACTACGAGCAGTACTTC. It translates to CASSLEGDTSNYEQYF.

This clonotype was counted a single time. The chain recombines TRBV6-4 with TRBJ2-3, with TRBD1 identical over 7 bases. CDR1 MRHNA and CDR2 SNTAGT come from the germline V gene. The CDR3 loop spans 14 amino acids. V was clipped by 10 bases and J by 0 bases; unmatched bases: 7. The CDR3 DNA is TGTGCCATCTCGCCGACAGGGAGCACAGATACGCAGTATTTT. Protein: CAISPTGSTDTQYF.

The V gene is TRBV11-2, the J gene TRBJ2-3; 7 bases agree with TRBD2. The length of the CDR3 is 16 residues. Germline assignment: CDR1 SGHAT and CDR2 FQNNGV. V trimming: 6 bases; J trimming: 7 bases; junction bases outside the gene matches: 16. The CDR3 DNA reads as TGTGCCAGCAGTCTAGGGGACCGTACTAGCGCAAATACGCAGTATTTT. Amino acid sequence: CASSLGDRTSANTQYF.

Note on this clonotype: A much more abundant neighbour one base away suggests this may be a read error. The CDR3 loop is CATSDSMTGTYEQYF. As DNA, the CDR3 is TGTGCCACCAGTGATTCGATGACAGGGACCTACGAGCAGTACTTC. J is TRBJ2-7 and V is TRBV24-1, with TRBD1 identical over 7 bases. The germline CDR1 and CDR2 sequences are KGHDR and SFDVKD. The V and J ends lost 2 bases and 2 bases, in that order; junction bases with no gene match: 5. CDR3 size: 15 residues.

This clonotype was seen only once. The chain couples TRBV29-1 to TRBJ2-7; D gene ambiguous. From germline, CDR1 is SQVTM and CDR2 ANQGSEA. Trimming took off 2 bases at V and 6 bases at J, with 11 bases between the two ends. CDR3 size: 12 residues. CDR3 nucleotide sequence: TGCAGCGTTGAACAAAAGGGTCTCGAGCAGTACTTC. Protein: CSVEQKGLEQYF.

In this sample, this clonotype turned up a few times. Being one base from a much bigger clone, this may be a read error. V usage is TRBV7-9 and J usage is TRBJ2-6; the D is unclear. The CDR3 consists of 15 residues. Per the germline V gene, CDR1 is SEHNR and CDR2 is FQNEAQ (reference sequence). CDR3 residues: CTSSLVPTGANVLTF. CDR3 nucleotides: TGTACCAGCAGCTTAGTCCCGACTGGGGCCAACGTCCTGACTTTC.

Of note for this clonotype: One end of the junction does not line up with germline, which may come from a read error. The V gene is TRBV29-1, the J gene TRBJ2-7, with D tentatively TRBD2 (5 bases). Germline V gene data show CDR1 as SQVTM and CDR2 as ANQGSEA. This CDR3 comprises 12 residues. CDR3 region: CSVYETRGEQYF. The CDR3 DNA reads TGTAGCGTTTACGAGACCCGGGGAGAGCAGTACTTC.

This clonotype was seen only a few times. The chain employs TRBV6-4 and TRBJ2-1; 9 nucleotides align to TRBD2. Losses at the gene ends were 0 bases for V and 6 bases for J; bases not matched to a gene: 3. The CDR3 extends over 15 amino acids. Germline V lookup: CDR1 MRHNA, CDR2 SNTAGT. The CDR3 protein is CASSDSAGGGNEQFF. DNA for the CDR3: TGTGCCAGCAGTGACTCTGCGGGAGGGGGCAATGAGCAGTTCTTC.

Points on this clonotype: A read error may account for a junction end that differs from germline. The rearrangement links TRBV29-1 to TRBJ1-1; D gene ambiguous. This CDR3 spans 10 amino acids. CDR1 and CDR2 from the germline V gene are SQVTM and ANQGSEA. CDR3 DNA sequence: TGCAGAGTTGAAGAGGTGGATGCTTTCTTT. Amino acids: CRVEEVDAFF.

A note on this clonotype: Since no conserved phenylalanine or tryptophan closes the CDR3, a read error is the likely cause. V is TRBV4-1 and J is TRBJ2-1, with D possibly called TRBD1 or TRBD2 (5 bases each). The V end lost 11 bases, the J end lost 5 bases, and 22 bases lay between the germline ends. CDR1 and CDR2 (germline): MGHRA, YSYEKL. This CDR3 has 15 residues. CDR3 residues: CADSHRGGLNNEQFL. CDR3 bases: TGCGCCGACAGCCACCGGGGCGGGCTCAACAATGAGCAGTTCTTG.

This clonotype was counted ten times or more. The V gene is TRBV7-9, the J gene TRBJ1-2, with D possibly TRBD1 on 6 matching bases. V lost 4 bases to trimming and J lost 0 bases, with 18 bases between them. Germline CDR1 is SEHNR and CDR2 is FQNEAQ (reference sequence). This CDR3 region has 17 residues. The CDR3 DNA reads as TGTGCCAGCAGCTCCCTCCCAATTAGGGGGACTAACTATGGCTACACCTTC. Protein sequence: CASSSLPIRGTNYGYTF.

The chain is built from TRBV14 and TRBJ1-1; no firm D call. Germline V gene sequence: CDR1 SGHDN, CDR2 FVKESK. The CDR3 has 14 amino acids. Trimming removed 6 bases at V and 10 bases at J, with 21 bases between. The CDR3 protein is CASRQYFAGVGAFF. CDR3 bases: TGTGCCAGCAGACAATATTTCGCCGGTGTGGGAGCTTTCTTT.

The chain links TRBV6-2 or TRBV6-3 to TRBJ1-1; TRBD1 agrees at 8 bases. This CDR3 has 11 residues. V was clipped by 9 bases and J by 11 bases; unmatched bases: 8. The germline gives CDR1 MNHEY, CDR2 SVGEGT. The CDR3 spells CARGGQAEAFF. The CDR3, as DNA: TGTGCCAGGGGGGGACAGGCCGAGGCTTTCTTT.

This clonotype was detected ten times or more. CDR3 protein: CASSVRLAEYEQYF. The CDR3 DNA reads as TGCGCCAGCAGCGTAAGACTAGCTGAGTACGAGCAGTACTTC. The chain joins TRBV4-1 to TRBJ2-7, with 7 bases identical to TRBD2. CDR3 size: 14 residues. The germline V gene encodes CDR1 MGHRA and CDR2 YSYEKL. The trim removed 5 bases at V and 4 bases at J, leaving 8 bases unmatched.

Comment on this clonotype: A much bigger clone sits one base away, suggesting this may be a read error. The V gene is TRBV7-9, the J gene TRBJ2-3, with D possibly being TRBD1 or TRBD2 (5 bases each). Germline CDR1 SEHNR, CDR2 FQNEAQ (reference sequence). This CDR3 comprises 14 residues. The germline V and J ends were trimmed by 8 bases and 2 bases, with 14 bases remaining between them. The CDR3 DNA is TGTGCCAGCTGCCCAGGGAGCCACACAGATACGCAGTATTTT. Encoded protein: CASCPGSHTDTQYF.